Listed here are 23 T cell receptor beta chains from one sample, sequenced in a study of cytomegalovirus exposure and HLA in healthy donors. PCR employed 60 Vbeta and 13 Jbeta primers. TCRdb's table, derived via immunoSEQ multiplex PCR, lists solely in-frame clones and lacks some. The data hold over 150,000 clones, with about 80% observed a single time. Sequencing was done on a sample of PBMCs. These TCRs come from a man aged 18 to 30 in good health and CMV-seropositive.

The CDR3 reads CAYRQGTTEAFF. In DNA, the CDR3 is TGTGCCTATCGGCAGGGGACCACTGAAGCTTTCTTT. The V gene is TRBV30, the J gene TRBJ1-1; TRBD1 might be the D (6 bases). Germline V gene sequence: CDR1 GTSNPN, CDR2 SVGIG (reference sequence). Deletions cut 7 bases from V and 4 bases from J, with 13 bases between. The CDR3 extends over 12 amino acids.

A remark on this clone: Other nucleotide sequences in the sample specify the same CDR3. V usage is TRBV19 and J usage is TRBJ1-5; possibly TRBD1 for D (6 bases). Germline-derived CDR1 and CDR2 are LNHDA and SQIVND (reference sequence). Trimming cost V 3 bases and J 4 bases, with 10 bases left between them. This CDR3 is 14 amino acids long. The CDR3 loop is CASSISRGNQPQHF. CDR3 nucleotide sequence: TGTGCCAGTAGTATTTCGAGGGGGAATCAGCCCCAGCATTTT.

This chain joins TRBV5-1 and TRBJ1-4; no definite D call. V was shortened by 0 bases and J by 1 base, with 10 bases between the two germline ends. The CDR3 is 16 residues long. CDR1 is SGHRS, CDR2 YFSETQ, per germline. This chain's CDR3 is CASSLEPQVTNEKLFF. In nucleotides, the CDR3 is TGCGCCAGCAGCTTGGAACCCCAGGTAACTAATGAAAAACTGTTTTTT.

This chain connects TRBV15 to TRBJ2-7; TRBD1 might be the D (6 bases). With 5 bases removed from V and 6 bases from J, the gap between germline ends came to 17 bases. The CDR3 has 14 amino acids. CDR1 is LNHNV and CDR2 is YYDKDF in the germline V gene (reference sequence). The CDR3, as DNA: TGTGCCACCAGCCCCATGGGCAGGGGACGCGAGCAGTACTTC. It specifies CATSPMGRGREQYF. Supplemented by reference TRBV15 and TRBJ2-7, the full variable domain reads DAMVIQNPRYQVTQFGKPVTLSCSQTLNHNVMYWYQQKSSQAPKLLFHYYDKDFNNEADTPDNFQSRRPNTSFCFLDIRSPGLGDTAMYLCATSPMGRGREQYFGPGTRLTVT.

CDR3 sequence: CASSSGQGAEKLFF. CDR3 bases: TGTGCCAGCAGCTCCGGACAGGGCGCTGAAAAACTGTTTTTT. This rearrangement joins TRBV7-7 to TRBJ1-4, with 8 bases matching TRBD1. V trimming: 4 bases; J trimming: 7 bases; junction bases outside the gene matches: 5. The V gene's germline CDR1 is SSHAT and CDR2 FNYEAQ (reference sequence). The CDR3 totals 14 residues.

There are a few counts of this clone. The V gene is TRBV29-1, the J gene TRBJ2-7, with D perhaps matching TRBD1 (5 bases). V lost 4 bases, J lost 4 bases, and 17 bases lay in between. This CDR3 region has 14 residues. Germline values: CDR1 SQVTM, CDR2 ANQGSEA. CDR3 sequence (DNA): TGCAGCGTTGTTGCAGGGAATGGGATTTACGAGCAGTACTTC. Amino acids: CSVVAGNGIYEQYF.

The chain links TRBV11-2 to TRBJ2-5, with D perhaps matching TRBD1 (5 bases). V shed 5 bases and J shed 0 bases, with 13 bases lying between them. Germline V lookup: CDR1 SGHAT, CDR2 FQNNGV. This CDR3 contains 15 residues. The CDR3 sequence: CASSPGQGNQETQYF. The CDR3 nucleotides read TGTGCCAGCAGCCCTGGACAAGGAAACCAAGAGACCCAGTACTTC. The whole variable domain, remainder taken from reference TRBV11-2 and TRBJ2-5, is EAGVAQSPRYKIIEKRQSVAFWCNPISGHATLYWYQQILGQGPKLLIQFQNNGVVDDSQLPKDRFSAERLKGVDSTLKIQPAKLEDSAVYLCASSPGQGNQETQYFGPGTRLLVL.

The chain employs TRBV19 and TRBJ2-7; 9 bases fit TRBD2. The CDR3 sequence is 14 residues long. CDR1 LNHDA and CDR2 SQIVND come from the germline V gene (reference sequence). The V and J ends lost 5 bases and 0 bases, in that order; junction bases with no gene match: 2. The CDR3 nucleotides read TGTGCCAGTAGTGTTAGCGGGAGCTCCTACGAGCAGTACTTC. Amino acid sequence: CASSVSGSSYEQYF.

The rearrangement joins TRBV28 to TRBJ2-1; 9 bases fit TRBD2. V shed 5 bases and J 2 bases; nucleotides not matched to a gene: 4. The CDR3 loop spans 15 amino acids. Germline values: CDR1 MDHEN, CDR2 SYDVKM. This CDR3 is CASSAAGGPYNEQFF. Written as DNA, the CDR3 is TGTGCCAGCAGTGCCGCGGGGGGGCCCTACAATGAGCAGTTCTTC.

The chain is built from TRBV7-9 and TRBJ2-2, with D maybe TRBD2 (5 bases). V was clipped by 2 bases and J by 6 bases, with 13 bases between them. The CDR3 is 15 amino acids. From germline, CDR1 is SEHNR and CDR2 FQNEAQ (reference sequence). Here the CDR3 DNA reads TGTGCCAGCAGCTTACCGGGTTGGGAGTCCGGGGAGCTGTTTTTT. It yields the protein CASSLPGWESGELFF.

The J gene is TRBJ2-5, the V gene TRBV12-5, with D possibly being TRBD1 (6 bases). CDR1 is LGHNT and CDR2 is FRNRAP in the germline V gene. V gave up 1 base and J gave up 9 bases, with 9 bases separating them. The CDR3 runs 12 residues. Here the CDR3 DNA reads TGTGCTAGTGGTTTGGGCAGGGGATCCCAGTACTTC. Translation gives CASGLGRGSQYF.

The CDR3 nucleotides read TGTGCCAGCAGTTTTAGCGGGGGCCGATTCTCCTACGAGCAGTACTTC. Translated, it gives CASSFSGGRFSYEQYF. This sequence joins TRBV6-5 and TRBJ2-7; 9 bases line up with TRBD2. Germline loops: CDR1 MNHEY, CDR2 SVGAGI. This CDR3 has 16 residues. V gave up 4 bases and J gave up 0 bases; unmatched junction bases: 7.

The V gene is TRBV25-1, the J gene TRBJ1-1, with D possibly being TRBD1 (5 bases). The CDR3 length is 13 residues. Trimming left V 8 bases short and J 4 bases short, with 14 bases between. The germline V gene encodes CDR1 MGHDK and CDR2 SYGVNS. Here the CDR3 DNA reads TGTGCCAGCCAAACTTTGGGGGGCACTGAAGCTTTCTTT. It specifies CASQTLGGTEAFF.

This chain connects TRBV25-1 to TRBJ2-2; D ambiguous. Between the trimmed V and J ends, which lost 1 base and 5 bases, there was a span of 11 bases. The CDR3 spans 15 residues. In germline, CDR1 is MGHDK, CDR2 SYGVNS. CDR3 protein: CASSESLRFTGELFF. The DNA of the CDR3 is TGTGCCAGCAGTGAATCTCTGCGGTTTACCGGGGAGCTGTTTTTT.

This clone showed up just once. J is TRBJ1-5 and V is TRBV12-5; no reliable D call. Trimming removed 5 bases at V and 5 bases at J, with 10 bases between. Germline-derived CDR1 and CDR2 are LGHNT and FRNRAP. The CDR3 consists of 13 residues. CDR3 bases: TGTGCTAGTGGTCCAGGTTTCCATCAGCCCCAGCATTTT. This translates into CASGPGFHQPQHF. The complete variable domain, with remaining parts taken from reference TRBV12-5 and TRBJ1-5, reads DARVTQTPRHKVTEMGQEVTMRCQPILGHNTVFWYRQTMMQGLELLAYFRNRAPLDDSGMPKDRFSAEMPDATLATLKIQPSEPRDSAVYFCASGPGFHQPQHFGDGTRLSIL.

The rearrangement joins TRBV4-1 to TRBJ1-6; no firm D call. Germline V CDR1 and CDR2: MGHRA, YSYEKL. This CDR3 spans 14 amino acids. Trimming removed 1 base from V and 8 bases from J, with 9 bases in between. DNA of the CDR3: TGCGCCAGCAGCCAAGGCTCCCCGGATTCACCCCTCCACTTT. The encoded protein is CASSQGSPDSPLHF.

This clone was seen only once. The chain joins TRBV11-3 to TRBJ2-7; tentative D call: TRBD2 (6 bases). Between the trimmed V and J ends, which lost 2 bases and 5 bases, there was a span of 10 bases. Germline V gene data show CDR1 as SGHNT and CDR2 as YENEEA. This CDR3 spans 13 amino acids. CDR3 loop: CASSLTGSDEQYF. Written as DNA, the CDR3 is TGTGCCAGCAGCTTAACCGGGAGCGACGAGCAGTACTTC.

V usage is TRBV4-2 and J usage is TRBJ2-6, with D perhaps matching TRBD1 (5 bases). The CDR3 runs to 15 residues. Deletions cut 4 bases from V and 3 bases from J, with 10 bases between. The V gene's germline CDR1 is LGHNA and CDR2 YNFKEQ. CDR3 protein: CASSPGFYGANVLTF. CDR3 nucleotide sequence: TGTGCCAGCAGCCCAGGGTTTTATGGGGCCAACGTCCTGACTTTC.

The V call is TRBV5-1, the J call TRBJ2-5; 8 bases are a match to TRBD2. This CDR3 region has 16 residues. V gave up 0 bases and J gave up 1 base; unmatched junction bases: 5. The germline gives CDR1 SGHRS, CDR2 YFSETQ. The CDR3 DNA reads as TGCGCCAGCAGCTTGGAGAGGACTAGCCTCCAAGAGACCCAGTACTTC. Translated: CASSLERTSLQETQYF.

V is TRBV4-3 and J is TRBJ2-3; 9 nucleotides agree with TRBD2. V dropped 0 bases and J dropped 4; count of bases not matched to a gene: 8. The CDR3 is 17 residues long. CDR1 is LGHNA and CDR2 is YSLEER in the germline V gene. The DNA for the CDR3 is TGCGCCAGCAGCCAAGATCTTGGCGGGGGGGTGCCAGATACGCAGTATTTT. Its protein is CASSQDLGGGVPDTQYF.

This chain joins TRBV2 and TRBJ1-2; 12 bases are a match to TRBD1. This CDR3 region has 16 residues. The germline V gene has CDR1 SNHLY and CDR2 FYNNEI. V lost 4 bases, J lost 4 bases, and 7 bases stayed unmatched. As DNA, the CDR3 is TGTGCCAGCAGTGCCTCCGGGACAGGGGGCCTCTATGGCTACACCTTC. It yields the protein CASSASGTGGLYGYTF.

The chain recombines TRBV6-6 with TRBJ1-5; D is undetermined. The germline V and J ends were trimmed by 5 bases and 1 base, with 6 bases remaining between them. Germline V gene data show CDR1 as MNHNY and CDR2 as SVGAGI (reference sequence). CDR3 size: 13 residues. The CDR3 loop is CASSVGSNQPQHF. The CDR3 DNA follows: TGTGCCAGCAGTGTCGGGAGCAATCAGCCCCAGCATTTT.

V gene TRBV15 combines with J gene TRBJ1-2; the D gene is possibly TRBD1 (6 bases). Germline CDR1 LNHNV, CDR2 YYDKDF (reference sequence). The germline V and J ends were trimmed by 0 bases and 8 bases, with 16 bases remaining between them. CDR3 size: 15 residues. The CDR3 spells CATSRDRVRGDGYTF. The CDR3 region has the DNA TGTGCCACCAGCAGAGATAGGGTCAGGGGAGACGGCTACACCTTC.